This entry lists 18 T cell receptor beta chains sequenced from one sample in a study of CD8+CD57+ T cells in acquired aplastic anemia. For CDR3 and TCR beta VDJ profiling, genomic DNA was the template used. A single record per CDR3 protein comes from TCRdb applying MiXCR to the reads. The profile covers about 160,000 distinct CDR3 sequences, with over 40% appearing a single time and 3.2% taken by the ten largest. It was patients with CD8+CD57+ cell expansion by flow cytometry who were chosen for sequencing. The sample was sorted CD4+, CD8+, or CD8+CD57+ T cells (not recorded which) from PBMCs. These receptors were collected from a human donor with aplastic anemia.

This sequence joins TRBV11-1 and TRBJ2-7; D tentatively reads TRBD1 or TRBD2 (5 bases each). The germline V gene has CDR1 SGHAT and CDR2 FQDESV (reference sequence). V was cut by 4 bases and J by 0 bases, with 16 bases left in between. CDR3 length: 16 amino acids. CDR3 amino acids: CASSSFRDGSSYEQYF. As DNA, the CDR3 is TGTGCCAGCAGCTCGTTCCGGGACGGAAGCTCCTACGAGCAGTACTTC.

This rearrangement joins TRBV2 to TRBJ2-2; D perhaps matches TRBD2 (5 bases). Per the germline V gene, CDR1 is SNHLY and CDR2 is FYNNEI. V was trimmed by 6 bases and J by 4 bases, leaving 12 bases between them. This CDR3 comprises 14 residues. CDR3 sequence reads: CASSSGLSTGELFF. DNA of the CDR3: TGTGCCAGCAGCTCAGGACTGAGCACCGGGGAGCTGTTTTTT.

V is TRBV24-1 and J is TRBJ1-5; the D gene is possibly TRBD1 (5 bases). The V and J ends lost 5 bases and 7 bases respectively, with 20 bases between them. CDR3 size: 16 residues. From germline, CDR1 is KGHDR and CDR2 SFDVKD. In DNA, the CDR3 is TGTGCCACCAGTGTCCCCGGTGGGGGGTTCAGACAGCCCCAGCATTTT. Its translation is CATSVPGGGFRQPQHF.

The chain employs TRBV11-2 and TRBJ2-1, with 8 bases that match TRBD2. CDR1 SGHAT and CDR2 FQNNGV come from the germline V gene. J lost 6 bases, V lost 7 bases, and 17 bases had no gene match. This CDR3 has 17 amino acids. The CDR3 bases are TGTGCCAGCACCGCCTACTCCGGGACTAGGGGCGGCAATGAGCAGTTCTTC. Translating it yields CASTAYSGTRGGNEQFF.

The J gene is TRBJ1-2, the V gene TRBV7-8; D ambiguous. The germline V gene encodes CDR1 SGHVS and CDR2 FQNEAQ. Trimming removed 6 bases at V and 8 bases at J, with 13 bases between. This CDR3 has 12 residues. The chain's CDR3 is CASSYGPRGYTF. CDR3 bases: TGTGCCAGCAGTTACGGACCGCGAGGCTACACCTTC.

This clonotype showed up many times. This chain uses TRBV6-4 with TRBJ2-3; 7 nucleotides agree with TRBD2. V gave up 6 bases and J gave up 2 bases; unmatched junction bases: 2. The CDR3 spans 13 residues. Germline V CDR1 and CDR2: MRHNA, SNTAGT. CDR3 DNA sequence: TGTGCCAGCAGCAAGCGGGACACAGATACGCAGTATTTT. Its protein product is CASSKRDTDTQYF.

The chain is built from TRBV20-1 and TRBJ2-7, with 11 bases lining up with TRBD1. The junction had 3 bases not matched to a gene; V was cut back by 2 bases and J by 0 bases. Germline values: CDR1 DFQATT, CDR2 SNEGSKA (reference sequence). This CDR3 is built from 15 residues. DNA for the CDR3: TGCAGTGCTAGACCCGGGACAGGGGGCTCCTACGAGCAGTACGTC. It specifies CSARPGTGGSYEQYV.

The chain has TRBV4-2 and TRBJ2-3; D possibly corresponds to TRBD1 (9 bases). Germline values: CDR1 LGHNA, CDR2 YNFKEQ. The CDR3 is 19 amino acids. Trimming stripped 4 bases from V and 0 bases from J, with 23 bases between. This CDR3 reads CASSPPGQGSSGSTDTQYF. The DNA for the CDR3 is TGTGCCAGCAGCCCCCCGGGACAGGGTTCTAGCGGGAGCACAGATACGCAGTATTTT.

J is TRBJ1-5 and V is TRBV12-3 or TRBV12-4; 8 bases line up with TRBD1. The CDR3 totals 17 residues. J lost 6 bases, V lost 1 base, and 11 bases had no gene match. The CDR3 reads CASSLGWGQGAFQPQHF. For the CDR3, the DNA is TGTGCCAGCAGTTTAGGTTGGGGGCAGGGGGCTTTTCAGCCCCAGCATTTT.

The chain uses TRBV12-3 or TRBV12-4 and TRBJ2-1, with 10 bases lining up with TRBD2. The CDR3 has 18 amino acids. V lost 4 bases, J lost 4 bases, and 13 bases stayed unmatched. In DNA, the CDR3 is TGTGCCAGCAGTTCCGTTACCGCACTAGCGGGACAATACAATGAGCAGTTCTTC. The encoded protein is CASSSVTALAGQYNEQFF.

This rearrangement joins TRBV19 to TRBJ1-2; D call uncertain. Per germline, CDR1 LNHDA and CDR2 SQIVND (reference sequence). There are 15 residues in the CDR3. V lost 1 base and J lost 2, with 11 bases in between. This chain's CDR3 is CASSIVGQANYGYTF. The CDR3 region has the DNA TGTGCCAGTAGTATAGTTGGCCAGGCCAACTATGGCTACACCTTC.

V and J are TRBV20-1 and TRBJ2-3; 13 nucleotides match TRBD2. The length of the CDR3 is 15 residues. The germline V gene encodes CDR1 DFQATT and CDR2 SNEGSKA (reference sequence). J lost 2 bases, V lost 8 bases, and 7 bases had no gene match. The CDR3: CSKGGTSGNTDTQYF. The CDR3 DNA sequence: TGCAGTAAAGGGGGGACTAGCGGGAACACAGATACGCAGTATTTT.

This clonotype was seen more than once but under ten times. This may be a read error: a much more frequent sequence differs by one nucleotide. The chain recombines TRBV13 with TRBJ2-7; 13 positions agree with TRBD2. This CDR3 has 15 amino acids. V lost 5 bases to trimming and J lost 2 bases; unmatched junction nucleotides: 3. CDR1 and CDR2 (germline): PRHDT, FYEKMQ (reference sequence). CDR3 nucleotides: TGTGCCAGCAGCCCCGGACTAGCGGGGGCCTACGAGCAGTACGTC. This codes for CASSPGLAGAYEQYV.

The chain couples TRBV4-2 to TRBJ2-3; D is perhaps TRBD2 (7 bases). The germline V and J ends were trimmed by 4 bases and 3 bases, with 17 bases remaining between them. CDR3 length: 16 amino acids. The germline V gene has CDR1 LGHNA and CDR2 YNFKEQ. The CDR3 DNA follows: TGTGCCAGCAGCCCCCTGCCGGGGGGCTCGACAGATACGCAGTATTTT. Its protein product is CASSPLPGGSTDTQYF.

The chain joins TRBV27 to TRBJ1-1; D remains unclear. The germline V and J ends were trimmed by 3 bases and 1 base, with 9 bases remaining between them. Germline CDR1 is MNHEY and CDR2 is SMNVEV (reference sequence). CDR3 length: 14 residues. The CDR3 region has the DNA TGTGCCAGCAGTTTTTTGTCTAGGAACACTGAAGCTTTCTTT. Encoded protein: CASSFLSRNTEAFF.

The chain employs TRBV12-3 or TRBV12-4 and TRBJ2-3; a weak D match, TRBD1 (6 bases). The length of the CDR3 is 15 residues. V dropped 5 bases and J dropped 2 bases, with 14 bases sitting between them. The CDR3, as DNA: TGTGCCAGCAGTCCCCTAGGGACATACACAGATACGCAGTATTTT. Its protein is CASSPLGTYTDTQYF.

The chain is built from TRBV4-1 and TRBJ1-1; D possibly corresponds to TRBD1 (5 bases). V dropped 6 bases and J dropped 0 bases, with 11 bases sitting between them. The CDR3 consists of 14 residues. The germline CDR1 and CDR2 sequences are MGHRA and YSYEKL. CDR3 DNA sequence: TGCGCCAGCAGGTGGACGGACATGAACACTGAAGCTTTCTTT. It codes for CASRWTDMNTEAFF.

The chain has TRBV7-8 and TRBJ1-6; no firm D call. Germline V gives CDR1 SGHVS, CDR2 FQNEAQ. V was shortened by 1 base and J by 4 bases, with 11 bases between the two germline ends. The CDR3 spans 16 residues. In DNA form, the CDR3 reads TGTGCCAGCAGCTTAGGGCCTAGCGTTTATAATTCACCCCTCCACTTT. Its translation: CASSLGPSVYNSPLHF.